The clone carrying this TCR beta chain was picked up many times. The antigen remains undetermined. The sample originates from a study of molecular identifiers for immune sequencing clone quantification. Study in general: Naive CD8 cell RNA, from roughly 20,000 or 100,000 cells, was split five ways in replicates, with four sequenced. Regarding the study as a whole: Spiked Jurkat TCR RNA equivalent to one cell reportedly surfaced among about 1 million naive cells. Clones carrying above 20 RNA copies accounted for over 97% of effector molecules, under 1% in naive cells. Barcode-sharing identical TCR molecules could underestimate highly expanded clone sizes.

V dropped 7 bases and J dropped 0 bases, with 15 bases sitting between them. This CDR3 contains 16 residues. CDR1 is MNHEY, CDR2 SVGEGT, per germline. In TCRdb, the PCR reads were re-called with MiXCR into one record per CDR3 protein. The table has more than 450,000 distinct CDR3 sequences, approximately 25% seen once. The rearrangement links TRBV6-2 or TRBV6-3 to TRBJ2-2; the D is unclear. What was sequenced was naive CD8+ T cells from blood, with Jurkat cell RNA spiked in. Described subset: FACS-sorted CD8+CD4-CCR7+CD45RA+ naive T cells. This TCR derives from a human donor in good health. Some libraries in this study had Jurkat cell RNA spiked in. In nucleotides, the CDR3 is TGTGCCAGCACCCCCTCGGCAGATGCGAACACCGGGGAGCTGTTTTTT. Translation: CASTPSADANTGELFF.